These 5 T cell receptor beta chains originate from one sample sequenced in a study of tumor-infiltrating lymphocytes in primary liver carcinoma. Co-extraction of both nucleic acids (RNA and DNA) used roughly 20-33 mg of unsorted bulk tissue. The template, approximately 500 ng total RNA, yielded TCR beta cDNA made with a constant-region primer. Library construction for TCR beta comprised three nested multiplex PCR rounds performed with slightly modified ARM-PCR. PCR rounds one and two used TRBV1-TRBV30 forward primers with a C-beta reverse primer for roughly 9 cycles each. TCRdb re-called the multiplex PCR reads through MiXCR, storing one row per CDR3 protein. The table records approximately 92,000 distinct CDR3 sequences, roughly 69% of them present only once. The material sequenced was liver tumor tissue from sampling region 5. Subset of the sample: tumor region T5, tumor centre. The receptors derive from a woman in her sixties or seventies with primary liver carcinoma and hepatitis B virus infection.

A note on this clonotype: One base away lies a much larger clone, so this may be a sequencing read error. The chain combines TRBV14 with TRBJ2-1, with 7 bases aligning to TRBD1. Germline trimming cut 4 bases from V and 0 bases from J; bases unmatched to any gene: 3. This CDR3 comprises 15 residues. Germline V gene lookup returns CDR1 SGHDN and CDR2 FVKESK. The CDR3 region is CASSPGQASYNEQFF. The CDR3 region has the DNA TGTGCCAGCAGCCCCGGACAGGCCTCCTACAATGAGCAGTTCTTC.

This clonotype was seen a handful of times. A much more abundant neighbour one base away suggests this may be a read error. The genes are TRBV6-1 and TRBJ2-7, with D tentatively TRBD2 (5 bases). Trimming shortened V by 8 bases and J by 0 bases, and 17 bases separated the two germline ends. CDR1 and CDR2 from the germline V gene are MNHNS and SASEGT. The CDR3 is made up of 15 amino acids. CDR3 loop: CASCATAEASYEQYF. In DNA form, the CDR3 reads TGTGCCAGCTGTGCCACAGCGGAGGCCTCCTACGAGCAGTACTTC.

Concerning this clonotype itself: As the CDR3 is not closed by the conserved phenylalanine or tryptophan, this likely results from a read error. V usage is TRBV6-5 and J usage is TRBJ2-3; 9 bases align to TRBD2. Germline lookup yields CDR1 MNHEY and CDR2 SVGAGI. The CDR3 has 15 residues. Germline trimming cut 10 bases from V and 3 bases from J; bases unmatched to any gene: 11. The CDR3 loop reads CATRLSGRITDTQYS. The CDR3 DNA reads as TGTGCCACCAGGTTGAGCGGGAGGATTACAGATACGCAGTATTCT.

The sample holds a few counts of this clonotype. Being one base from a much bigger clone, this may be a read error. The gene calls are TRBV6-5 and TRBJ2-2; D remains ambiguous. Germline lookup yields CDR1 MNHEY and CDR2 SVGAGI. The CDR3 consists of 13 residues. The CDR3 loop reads CASGYTNTGELFF. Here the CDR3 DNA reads TGTGCCAGCGGTTACACGAACACCGGGGAGCTGTTTTTT.

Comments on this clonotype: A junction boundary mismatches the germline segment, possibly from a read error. Here the CDR3 reads CASSARGGGYGYSF. The DNA for the CDR3 is TGTGCCAGCAGCGCCCGGGGGGGCGGCTATGGCTACTCTTTC. The chain recombines TRBV5-5 with TRBJ1-2; TRBD1 is a possible D gene (6 bases). CDR3 length: 14 residues. Germline CDR1 reads SGHKS; CDR2 reads YYEKEE (reference sequence). The full variable domain, completed using reference TRBV5-5 and TRBJ1-2, is DAGVTQSPTHLIKTRGQQVTLRCSPISGHKSVSWYQQVLGQGPQFIFQYYEKEERGRGNFPDRFSARQFPNYSSELNVNALLLGDSALYLCASSARGGGYGYSFGSGTRLTVV.